The clone carrying this T cell receptor (beta chain) was seen many times. The antigen is unknown. The data belong to a study of T cell repertoires in cytomegalovirus infection. Overall study results and limits: Across the ex vivo response, the dominant clonotypes were HLA-C-restricted CMV-specific TCR beta clonotypes.

MiXCR, run by TCRdb on the reads, gives a single entry per CDR3 protein. The table records about 310,000 distinct CDR3 sequences, about 17% of them present only once. The length of the CDR3 is 16 residues. Per the germline V gene, CDR1 is SGHTA and CDR2 is FQGNSA. V was pared by 5 bases and J by 8 bases, with 7 bases of the junction left unmatched. The TCR comes from a human donor in good health (CMV status not recorded). Some clones in this sample may be carry-over from other donors' samples. This sequence joins TRBV7-2 and TRBJ2-3, with 16 bases aligning to TRBD2. Sequencing used PBMCs. Here the CDR3 DNA reads TGTGCCAGCAGCCCGCCGGGACTAGCGGGGGGGCTTACGCAGTATTTT. It encodes CASSPPGLAGGLTQYF.